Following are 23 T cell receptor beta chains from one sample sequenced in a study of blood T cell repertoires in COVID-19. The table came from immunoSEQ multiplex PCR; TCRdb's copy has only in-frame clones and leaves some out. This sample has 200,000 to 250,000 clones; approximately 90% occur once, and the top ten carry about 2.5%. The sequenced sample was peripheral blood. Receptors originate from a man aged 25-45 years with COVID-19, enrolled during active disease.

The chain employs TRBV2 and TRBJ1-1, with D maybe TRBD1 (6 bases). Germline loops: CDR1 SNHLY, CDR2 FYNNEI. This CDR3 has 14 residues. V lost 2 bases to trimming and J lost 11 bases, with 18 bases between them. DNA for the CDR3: TGTGCCAGCAGTGAACCTCCCCACAGGGTGGCGGCTTTCTTT. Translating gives CASSEPPHRVAAFF.

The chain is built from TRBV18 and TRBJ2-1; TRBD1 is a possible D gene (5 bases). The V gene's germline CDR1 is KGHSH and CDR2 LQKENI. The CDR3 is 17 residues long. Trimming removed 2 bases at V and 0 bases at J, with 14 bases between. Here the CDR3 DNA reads TGTGCCAGCTCACCAGGGGCCCGGGTTAGCTCCTACAATGAGCAGTTCTTC. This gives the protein CASSPGARVSSYNEQFF. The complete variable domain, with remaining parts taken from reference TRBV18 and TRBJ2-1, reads NAGVMQNPRHLVRRRGQEARLRCSPMKGHSHVYWYRQLPEEGLKFMVYLQKENIIDESGMPKERFSAEFPKEGPSILRIQQVVRGDSAAYFCASSPGARVSSYNEQFFGPGTRLTVL.

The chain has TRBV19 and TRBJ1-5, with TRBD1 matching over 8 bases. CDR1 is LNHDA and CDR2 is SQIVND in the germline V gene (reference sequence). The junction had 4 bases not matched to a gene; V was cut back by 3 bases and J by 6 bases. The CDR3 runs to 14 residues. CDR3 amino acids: CASSMTGVTQPQHF. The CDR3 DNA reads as TGTGCCAGTAGTATGACAGGGGTGACTCAGCCCCAGCATTTT.

The CDR3: CASSMRGTTYTEAFF. CDR3 nucleotide sequence: TGTGCCAGTAGTATGAGGGGGACAACCTATACTGAAGCTTTCTTT. This rearrangement joins TRBV19 to TRBJ1-1; D perhaps matches TRBD1 (6 bases). The length of the CDR3 is 15 residues. Germline V lookup: CDR1 LNHDA, CDR2 SQIVND (reference sequence). V shed 3 bases and J shed 5 bases, with 16 bases lying between them.

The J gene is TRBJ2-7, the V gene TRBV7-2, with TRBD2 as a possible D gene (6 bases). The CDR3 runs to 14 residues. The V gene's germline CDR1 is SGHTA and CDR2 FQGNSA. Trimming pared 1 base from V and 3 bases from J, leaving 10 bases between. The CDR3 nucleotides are TGTGCCAGCAGCTTAGGGTGGGGGGTCTACGAGCAGTACTTC. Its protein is CASSLGWGVYEQYF.

CDR3 DNA: TGTGCCAGCAGTCTCAAGGGCGGGAGGGCCCCCACAGATACGCAGTATTTT. Its protein is CASSLKGGRAPTDTQYF. The chain recombines TRBV6-6 with TRBJ2-3, with TRBD2 matching 9 bases. CDR3 length: 17 amino acids. The germline CDR1 and CDR2 sequences are MNHNY and SVGAGI (reference sequence). Unmatched junction bases numbered 11, after V lost 5 bases and J lost 2 bases.

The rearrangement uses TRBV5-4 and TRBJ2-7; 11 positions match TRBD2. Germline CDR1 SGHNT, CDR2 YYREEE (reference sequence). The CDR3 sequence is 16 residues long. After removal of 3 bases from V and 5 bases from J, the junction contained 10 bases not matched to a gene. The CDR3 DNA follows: TGTGCCAGCAGCTCCGGGGTACTAGCGGGAGTCAACGAGCAGTACTTC. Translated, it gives CASSSGVLAGVNEQYF.

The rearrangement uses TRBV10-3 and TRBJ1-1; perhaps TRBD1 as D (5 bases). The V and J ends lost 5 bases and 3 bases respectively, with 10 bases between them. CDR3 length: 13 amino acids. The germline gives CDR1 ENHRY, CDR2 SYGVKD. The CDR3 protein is CAISLRGDTEAFF. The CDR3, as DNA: TGTGCCATCAGTTTGCGGGGGGACACTGAAGCTTTCTTT.

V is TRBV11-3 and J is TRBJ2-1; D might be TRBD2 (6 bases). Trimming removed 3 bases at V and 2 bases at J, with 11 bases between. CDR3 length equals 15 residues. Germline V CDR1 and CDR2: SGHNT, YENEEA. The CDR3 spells CASSFDSGAYNEQFF. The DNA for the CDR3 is TGTGCCAGCAGCTTTGATTCGGGGGCCTACAATGAGCAGTTCTTC.

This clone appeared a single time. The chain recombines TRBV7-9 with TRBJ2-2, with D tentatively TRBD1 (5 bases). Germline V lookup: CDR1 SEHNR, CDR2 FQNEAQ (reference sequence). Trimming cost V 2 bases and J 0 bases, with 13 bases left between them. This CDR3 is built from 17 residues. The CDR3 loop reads CASSLSYRSANTGELFF. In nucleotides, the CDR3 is TGTGCCAGCAGCTTATCATACAGGAGCGCGAACACCGGGGAGCTGTTTTTT.

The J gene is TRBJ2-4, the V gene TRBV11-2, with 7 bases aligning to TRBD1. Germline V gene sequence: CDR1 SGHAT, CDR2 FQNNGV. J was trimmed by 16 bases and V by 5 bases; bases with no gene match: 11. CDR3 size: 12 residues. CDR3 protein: CASSPPTGRPYF. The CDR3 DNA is TGTGCCAGCAGCCCCCCGACAGGGAGACCATACTTC.

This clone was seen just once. The CDR3 bases are TGTGCCAGCAGTCCCTCCGGGTCCTACAATGAGCAGTTCTTC. Protein sequence: CASSPSGSYNEQFF. The chain has TRBV6-6 and TRBJ2-1; D is undetermined. Trimming cost V 5 bases and J 1 base, with 9 bases left between them. CDR1 MNHNY and CDR2 SVGAGI come from the germline V gene (reference sequence). The CDR3 is made up of 14 amino acids.

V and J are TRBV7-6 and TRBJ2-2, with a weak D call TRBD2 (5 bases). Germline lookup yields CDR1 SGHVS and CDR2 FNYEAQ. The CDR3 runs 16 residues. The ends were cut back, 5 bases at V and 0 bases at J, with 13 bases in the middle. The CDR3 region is CASSPELGSNTGELFF. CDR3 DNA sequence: TGTGCCAGCAGCCCTGAACTAGGGTCGAACACCGGGGAGCTGTTTTTT. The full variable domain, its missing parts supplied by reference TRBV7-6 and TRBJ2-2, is GAGVSQSPRYKVTKRGQDVALRCDPISGHVSLYWYRQALGQGPEFLTYFNYEAQQDKSGLPNDRFSAERPEGSISTLTIQRTEQRDSAMYRCASSPELGSNTGELFFGEGSRLTVL.

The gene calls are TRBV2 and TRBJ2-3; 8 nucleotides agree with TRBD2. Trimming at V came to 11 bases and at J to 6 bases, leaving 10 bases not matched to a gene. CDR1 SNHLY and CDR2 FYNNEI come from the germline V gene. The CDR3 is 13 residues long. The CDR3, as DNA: TGTGCCCGGGGGGGGGCTAGCCGGGATACGCAGTATTTT. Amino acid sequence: CARGGASRDTQYF.

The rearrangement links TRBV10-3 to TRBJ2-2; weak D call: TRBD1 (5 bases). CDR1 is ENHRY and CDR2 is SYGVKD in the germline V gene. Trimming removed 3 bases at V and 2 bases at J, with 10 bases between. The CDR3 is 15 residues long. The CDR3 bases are TGTGCCATCAGTGACTCCCAGGGCAACACCGGGGAGCTGTTTTTT. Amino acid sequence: CAISDSQGNTGELFF.

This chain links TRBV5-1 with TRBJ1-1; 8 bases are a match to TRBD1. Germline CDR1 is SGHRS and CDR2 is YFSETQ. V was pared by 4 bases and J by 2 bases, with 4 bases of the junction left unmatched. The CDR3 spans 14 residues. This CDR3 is CASSRQGANTEAFF. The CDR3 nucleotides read TGCGCCAGCAGCAGGCAGGGGGCTAACACTGAAGCTTTCTTT. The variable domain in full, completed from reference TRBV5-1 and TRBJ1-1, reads KAGVTQTPRYLIKTRGQQVTLSCSPISGHRSVSWYQQTPGQGLQFLFEYFSETQRNKGNFPGRFSGRQFSNSRSEMNVSTLELGDSALYLCASSRQGANTEAFFGQGTRLTVV.

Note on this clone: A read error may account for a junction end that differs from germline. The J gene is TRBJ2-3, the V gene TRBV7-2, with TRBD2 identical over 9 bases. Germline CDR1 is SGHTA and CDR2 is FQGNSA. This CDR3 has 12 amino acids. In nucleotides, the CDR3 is TGTGCCAGCGGGACCGGGCGGGGGGGCCGAAATTTT. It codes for CASGTGRGGRNF. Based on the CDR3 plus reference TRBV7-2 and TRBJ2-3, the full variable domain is GAGVSQSPSNKVTEKGKDVELRCDPISGHTALYWYRQSLGQGLEFLIYFQGNSAPDKSGLPSDRFSAERTGGSVSTLTIQRTQQEDSAVYLCASGTGRGGRNFGPGTRLTVL.

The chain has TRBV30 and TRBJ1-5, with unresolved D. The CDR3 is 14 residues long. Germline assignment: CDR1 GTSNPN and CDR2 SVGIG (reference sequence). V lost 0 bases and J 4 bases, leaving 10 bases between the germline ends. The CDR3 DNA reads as TGTGCCTGGAGTGTTGATCGGTGGAATCAGCCCCAGCATTTT. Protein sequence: CAWSVDRWNQPQHF.

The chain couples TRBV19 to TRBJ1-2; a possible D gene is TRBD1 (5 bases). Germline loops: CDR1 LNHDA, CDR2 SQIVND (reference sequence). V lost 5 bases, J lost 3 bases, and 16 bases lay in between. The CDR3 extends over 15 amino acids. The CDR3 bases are TGTGCCAGTAGTCCTAGGCAGGGCCTCGACTATGGCTACACCTTC. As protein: CASSPRQGLDYGYTF.

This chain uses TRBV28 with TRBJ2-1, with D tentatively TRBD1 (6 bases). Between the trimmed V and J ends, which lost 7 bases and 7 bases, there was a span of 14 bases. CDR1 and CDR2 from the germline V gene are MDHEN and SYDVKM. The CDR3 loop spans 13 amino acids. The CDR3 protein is CASTLQGGNEQFF. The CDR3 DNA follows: TGTGCCAGCACCCTACAGGGTGGGAATGAGCAGTTCTTC.

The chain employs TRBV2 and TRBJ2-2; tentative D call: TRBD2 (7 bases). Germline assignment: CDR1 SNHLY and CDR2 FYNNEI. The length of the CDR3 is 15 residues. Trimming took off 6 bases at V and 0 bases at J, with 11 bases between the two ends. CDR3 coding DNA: TGTGCCAGCAGGAGGGGGGGATCGAACACCGGGGAGCTGTTTTTT. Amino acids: CASRRGGSNTGELFF. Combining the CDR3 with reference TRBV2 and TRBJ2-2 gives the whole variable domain EPEVTQTPSHQVTQMGQEVILRCVPISNHLYFYWYRQILGQKVEFLVSFYNNEISEKSEIFDDQFSVERPDGSNFTLKIRSTKLEDSAMYFCASRRGGSNTGELFFGEGSRLTVL.

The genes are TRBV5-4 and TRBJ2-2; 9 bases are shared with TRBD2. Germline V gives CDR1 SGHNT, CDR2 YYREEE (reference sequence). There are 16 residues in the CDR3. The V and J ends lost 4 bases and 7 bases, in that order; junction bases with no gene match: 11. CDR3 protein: CASSPSRRGGIGELFF. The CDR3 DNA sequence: TGTGCCAGCAGCCCCTCTCGGCGGGGGGGAATCGGGGAGCTGTTTTTT.

DNA of the CDR3: TGTGCCAGCAGTAAGACAGGGTTGGACACTGAAGCTTTCTTT. Translating it yields CASSKTGLDTEAFF. The chain combines TRBV6-5 with TRBJ1-1, with 7 bases aligning to TRBD1. This CDR3 comprises 14 residues. The V gene's germline CDR1 is MNHEY and CDR2 SVGAGI. J gave up 3 bases and V 5 bases, and 6 bases lay outside the gene matches.